This TCR beta chain came from a study of metastatic and nonmetastatic thyroid tumors. Turning to the study itself: The comparison covered peripheral blood and tumor or nodule tissue in malignant and benign thyroid patients.

Each patient came to thyroid surgery without any prior treatment (of any kind). MiXCR was used by TCRdb to re-call the PCR reads. The table includes more than 25,000 clones, roughly 6.8% detected once. The CDR3 has 15 residues. Germline CDR1 SEHNR, CDR2 FQNEAQ (reference sequence). The V gene end was trimmed by 7 bases and the J gene end by 4 bases; junction bases not matched to a gene: 12. This clone came up a few times. Sequencing was carried out using blood. The rearrangement uses TRBV7-9 and TRBJ2-5, with 7 positions matching TRBD2. The receptor comes from a female donor with papillary thyroid cancer or a benign thyroid nodule (not recorded which). Some clones in this sample may be carry-over from other donors' samples. The CDR3 nucleotides are TGTGCCAGCACCGCCGGGGTGGGAGGGCGAGAGACCCAGTACTTC. Amino acid sequence: CASTAGVGGRETQYF.